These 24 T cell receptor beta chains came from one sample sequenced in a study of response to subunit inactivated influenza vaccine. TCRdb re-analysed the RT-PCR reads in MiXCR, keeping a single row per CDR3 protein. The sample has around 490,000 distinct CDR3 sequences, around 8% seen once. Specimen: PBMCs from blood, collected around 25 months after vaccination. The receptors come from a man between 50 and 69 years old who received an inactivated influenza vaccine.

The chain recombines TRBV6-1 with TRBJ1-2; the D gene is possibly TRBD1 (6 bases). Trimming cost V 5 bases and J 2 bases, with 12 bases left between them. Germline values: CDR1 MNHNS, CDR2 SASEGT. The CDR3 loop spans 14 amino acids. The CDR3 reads CASSRGTQNYGYTF. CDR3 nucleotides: TGTGCCAGCAGTAGAGGGACACAGAACTATGGCTACACCTTC.

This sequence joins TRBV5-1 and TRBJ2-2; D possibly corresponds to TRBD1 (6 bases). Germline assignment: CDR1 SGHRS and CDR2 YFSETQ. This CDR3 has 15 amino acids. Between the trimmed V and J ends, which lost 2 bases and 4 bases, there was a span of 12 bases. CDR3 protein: CASSLSGQSTGELFF. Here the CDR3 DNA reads TGCGCCAGCAGCTTATCCGGACAGTCCACCGGGGAGCTGTTTTTT.

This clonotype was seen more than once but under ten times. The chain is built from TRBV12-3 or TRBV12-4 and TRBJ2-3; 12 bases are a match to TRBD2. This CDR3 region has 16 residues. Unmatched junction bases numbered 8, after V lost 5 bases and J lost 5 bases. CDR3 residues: CASSTKTSGGRDTQYF. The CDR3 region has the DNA TGTGCCAGCAGTACCAAGACTAGCGGGGGTCGAGATACGCAGTATTTT.

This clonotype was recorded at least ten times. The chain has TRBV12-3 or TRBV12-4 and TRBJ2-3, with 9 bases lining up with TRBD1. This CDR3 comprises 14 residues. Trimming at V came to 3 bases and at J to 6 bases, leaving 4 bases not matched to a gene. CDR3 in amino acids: CASSFRQGGDTQYF. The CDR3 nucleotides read TGTGCCAGCAGTTTTCGACAGGGGGGCGATACGCAGTATTTT.

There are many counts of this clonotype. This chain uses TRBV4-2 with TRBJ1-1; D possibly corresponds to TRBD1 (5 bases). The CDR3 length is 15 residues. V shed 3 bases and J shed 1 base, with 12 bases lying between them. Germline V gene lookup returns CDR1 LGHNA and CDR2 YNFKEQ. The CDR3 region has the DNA TGTGCCAGCAGCCACCCCTGGGGCACGAACACTGAAGCTTTCTTT. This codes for CASSHPWGTNTEAFF.

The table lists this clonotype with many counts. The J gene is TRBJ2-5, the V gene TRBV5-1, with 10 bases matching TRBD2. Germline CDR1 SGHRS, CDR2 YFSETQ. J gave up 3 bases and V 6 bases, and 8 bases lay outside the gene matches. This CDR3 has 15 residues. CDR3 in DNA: TGCGCCAGCAAAAGTACCGGGACTAGCGAAGAGACCCAGTACTTC. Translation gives CASKSTGTSEETQYF.

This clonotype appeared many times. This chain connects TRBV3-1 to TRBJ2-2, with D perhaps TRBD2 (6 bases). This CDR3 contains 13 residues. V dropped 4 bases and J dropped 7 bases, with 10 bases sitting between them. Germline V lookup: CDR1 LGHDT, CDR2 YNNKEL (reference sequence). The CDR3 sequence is CASSPGGSGELFF. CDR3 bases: TGTGCCAGCAGCCCCGGGGGTAGCGGGGAGCTGTTTTTT.

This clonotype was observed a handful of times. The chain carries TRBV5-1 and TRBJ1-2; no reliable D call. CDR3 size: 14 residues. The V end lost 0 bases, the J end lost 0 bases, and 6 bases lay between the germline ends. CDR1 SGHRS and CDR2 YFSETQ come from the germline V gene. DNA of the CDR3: TGCGCCAGCAGCTTGGAAAGTGCTAACTATGGCTACACCTTC. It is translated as CASSLESANYGYTF.

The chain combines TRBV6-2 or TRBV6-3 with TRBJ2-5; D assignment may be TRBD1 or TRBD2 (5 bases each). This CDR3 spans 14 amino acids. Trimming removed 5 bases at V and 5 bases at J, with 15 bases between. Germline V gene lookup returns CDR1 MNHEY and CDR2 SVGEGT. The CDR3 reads CASSPLGDEETQYF. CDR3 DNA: TGTGCCAGCAGTCCTCTTGGGGACGAGGAGACCCAGTACTTC.

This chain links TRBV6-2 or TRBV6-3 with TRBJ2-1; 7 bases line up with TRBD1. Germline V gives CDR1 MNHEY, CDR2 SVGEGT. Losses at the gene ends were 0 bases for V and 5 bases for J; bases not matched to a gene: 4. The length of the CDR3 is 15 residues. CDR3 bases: TGTGCCAGCAGTTACTCTGGGCAGGGGGACAATGAGCAGTTCTTC. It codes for CASSYSGQGDNEQFF.

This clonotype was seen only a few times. The CDR3 nucleotides read TGTGCCAGCAGTATACCCTCTTTCGGGACTAGCGGGAGATTGGTGGTGGCCGGGGAGCTGTTTTTT. This encodes CASSIPSFGTSGRLVVAGELFF. The rearrangement uses TRBV28 and TRBJ2-2; 14 bases match TRBD2. Germline lookup yields CDR1 MDHEN and CDR2 SYDVKM. The length of the CDR3 is 22 residues. V lost 5 bases and J lost 6; bases outside the gene matches: 23.

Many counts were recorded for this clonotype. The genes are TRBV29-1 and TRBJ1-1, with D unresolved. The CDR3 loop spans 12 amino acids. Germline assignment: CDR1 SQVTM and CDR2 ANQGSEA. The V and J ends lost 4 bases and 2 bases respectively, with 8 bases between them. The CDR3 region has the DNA TGCAGCGTTGTGGAAGGCAACACTGAAGCTTTCTTT. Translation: CSVVEGNTEAFF. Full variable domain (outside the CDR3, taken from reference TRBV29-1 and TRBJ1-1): SAVISQKPSRDICQRGTSLTIQCQVDSQVTMMFWYRQQPGQSLTLIATANQGSEATYESGFVIDKFPISRPNLTFSTLTVSNMSPEDSSIYLCSVVEGNTEAFFGQGTRLTVV.

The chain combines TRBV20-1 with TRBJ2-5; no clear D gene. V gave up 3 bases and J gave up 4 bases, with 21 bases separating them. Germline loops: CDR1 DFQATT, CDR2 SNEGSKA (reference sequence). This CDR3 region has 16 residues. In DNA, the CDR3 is TGCAGTGCTAGTGCCCGTCGGCGCCCTAATCGAGAGACCCAGTACTTC. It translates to CSASARRRPNRETQYF.

The CDR3 spells CASSLSGLASEQFF. CDR3 coding DNA: TGTGCCAGCAGTTTGTCGGGACTAGCATCTGAGCAGTTCTTC. The rearrangement links TRBV12-3 or TRBV12-4 to TRBJ2-1, with 9 bases that match TRBD2. This CDR3 region has 14 residues. V shed 3 bases and J 9 bases; nucleotides not matched to a gene: 6.

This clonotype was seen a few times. The CDR3 DNA reads TGTGCCAGCAGCCCCGTCCGGCGGGGATCCACAGATACGCAGTATTTT. Translated, it gives CASSPVRRGSTDTQYF. This chain connects TRBV11-2 to TRBJ2-3, with a weak D call TRBD2 (6 bases). The length of the CDR3 is 16 residues. Trimming pared 5 bases from V and 2 bases from J, leaving 17 bases between. The germline CDR1 and CDR2 sequences are SGHAT and FQNNGV.

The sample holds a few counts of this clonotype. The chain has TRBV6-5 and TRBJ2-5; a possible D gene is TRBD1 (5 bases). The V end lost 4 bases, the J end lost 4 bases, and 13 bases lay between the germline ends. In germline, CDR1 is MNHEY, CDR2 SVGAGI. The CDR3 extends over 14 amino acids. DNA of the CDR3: TGTGCCAGCAGTTCTTCAGGGATGGGAGAGACCCAGTACTTC. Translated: CASSSSGMGETQYF.

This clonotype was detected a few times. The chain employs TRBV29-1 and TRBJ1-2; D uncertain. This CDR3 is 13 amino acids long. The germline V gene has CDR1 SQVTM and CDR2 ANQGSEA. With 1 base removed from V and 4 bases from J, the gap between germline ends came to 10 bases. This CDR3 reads CSVEGASPYGYTF. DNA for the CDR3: TGCAGCGTTGAAGGGGCTTCGCCCTATGGCTACACCTTC.

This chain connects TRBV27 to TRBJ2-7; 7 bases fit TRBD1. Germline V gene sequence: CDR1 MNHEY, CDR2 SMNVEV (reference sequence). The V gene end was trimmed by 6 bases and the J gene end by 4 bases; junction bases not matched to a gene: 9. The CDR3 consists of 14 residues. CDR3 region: CASRRTGLPYEQYF. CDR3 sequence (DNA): TGTGCCAGCAGACGGACAGGTCTACCTTACGAGCAGTACTTC.

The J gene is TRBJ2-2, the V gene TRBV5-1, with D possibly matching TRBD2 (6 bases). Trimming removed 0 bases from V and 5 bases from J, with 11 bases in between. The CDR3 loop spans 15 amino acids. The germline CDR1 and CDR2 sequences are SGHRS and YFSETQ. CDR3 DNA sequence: TGCGCCAGCAGCTTGGGCGGGATGCAGACCGGGGAGCTGTTTTTT. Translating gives CASSLGGMQTGELFF.

DNA of the CDR3: TGCAGCGTTGAGATTGGCCTTACCTACGAGCAGTACTTC. Amino acids: CSVEIGLTYEQYF. The chain is built from TRBV29-1 and TRBJ2-7; the D is unclear. The CDR3 covers 13 residues. Germline loops: CDR1 SQVTM, CDR2 ANQGSEA. V lost 3 bases, J lost 2 bases, and 11 bases lay in between.

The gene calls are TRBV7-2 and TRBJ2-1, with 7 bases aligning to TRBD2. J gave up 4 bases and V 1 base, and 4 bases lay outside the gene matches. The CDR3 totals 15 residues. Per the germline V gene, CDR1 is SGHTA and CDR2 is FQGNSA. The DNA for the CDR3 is TGTGCCAGCAGCTTAGTGCCGGGGGGTTACAATGAGCAGTTCTTC. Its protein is CASSLVPGGYNEQFF.

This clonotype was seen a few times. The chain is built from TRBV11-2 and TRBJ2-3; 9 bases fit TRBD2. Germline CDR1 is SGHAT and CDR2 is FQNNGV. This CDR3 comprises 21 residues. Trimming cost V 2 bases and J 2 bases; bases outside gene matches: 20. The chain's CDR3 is CASSLFGSAGGRQTLTDTQYF. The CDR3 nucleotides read TGTGCCAGCAGCTTATTTGGCAGCGCGGGGGGGCGCCAAACACTCACAGATACGCAGTATTTT.

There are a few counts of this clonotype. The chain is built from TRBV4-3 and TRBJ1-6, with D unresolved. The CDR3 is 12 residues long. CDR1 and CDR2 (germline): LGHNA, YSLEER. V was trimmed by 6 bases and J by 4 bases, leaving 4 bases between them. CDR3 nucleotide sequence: TGCGCCAGCAGGGGATATAATTCACCCCTCCACTTT. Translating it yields CASRGYNSPLHF.

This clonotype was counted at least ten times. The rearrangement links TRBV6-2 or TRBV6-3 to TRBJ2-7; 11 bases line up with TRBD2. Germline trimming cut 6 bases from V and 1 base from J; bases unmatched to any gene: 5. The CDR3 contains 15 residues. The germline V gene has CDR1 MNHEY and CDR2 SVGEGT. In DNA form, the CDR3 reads TGTGCCAGCAGGGAACTAGCGGGAGAATCCTACGAGCAGTACTTC. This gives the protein CASRELAGESYEQYF.